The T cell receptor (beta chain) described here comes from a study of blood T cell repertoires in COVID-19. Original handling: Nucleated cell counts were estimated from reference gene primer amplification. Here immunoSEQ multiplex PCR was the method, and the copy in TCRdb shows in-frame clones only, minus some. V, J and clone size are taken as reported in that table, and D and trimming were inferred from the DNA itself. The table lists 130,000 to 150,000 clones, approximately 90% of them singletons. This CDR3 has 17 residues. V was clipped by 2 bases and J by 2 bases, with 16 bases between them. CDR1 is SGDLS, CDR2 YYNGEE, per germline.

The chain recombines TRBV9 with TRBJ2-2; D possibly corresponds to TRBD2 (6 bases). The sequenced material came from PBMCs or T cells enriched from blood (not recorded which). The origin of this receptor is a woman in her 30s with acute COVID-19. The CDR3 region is CASSVGGGYLNTGELFF. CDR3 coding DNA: TGTGCCAGCAGCGTTGGGGGAGGTTATCTAAACACCGGGGAGCTGTTTTTT.